This T cell receptor beta chain is drawn from a study of cytomegalovirus exposure and HLA in healthy donors. About the study: It was reported in a later analysis that the same platform had been used for the 120 validation repertoires as for the 550 to 700 first-cohort repertoires. Whole-study findings and limits: Per published reports, the classifier diagnosed cytomegalovirus status with high specificity and sensitivity. Rarity characterized most TCR sequences, yet some public TCRs appeared in many donors. Cytomegalovirus association was listed for about 160 TCR beta chains.

Germline V gives CDR1 SGDLS, CDR2 YYNGEE. V was pared by 4 bases and J by 1 base, with 13 bases between. This CDR3 has 15 amino acids. The protocol was immunoSEQ multiplex PCR, while the TCRdb copy is restricted to in-frame clones and leaves out a portion. The repertoire includes 65,000 to 70,000 clones, around 93% of them detected once, and 2.5% to 4% sits in the top ten. Note on this clone: Antigen unknown.

The V gene is TRBV9, the J gene TRBJ2-3, with D possibly matching TRBD1 (6 bases). The sequence came from a man younger than 35 in good health and CMV-seronegative. What was sequenced was PBMCs. This CDR3 is CASSTTGKGTDTQYF. Written as DNA, the CDR3 is TGTGCCAGCAGCACGACAGGTAAAGGCACAGATACGCAGTATTTT.